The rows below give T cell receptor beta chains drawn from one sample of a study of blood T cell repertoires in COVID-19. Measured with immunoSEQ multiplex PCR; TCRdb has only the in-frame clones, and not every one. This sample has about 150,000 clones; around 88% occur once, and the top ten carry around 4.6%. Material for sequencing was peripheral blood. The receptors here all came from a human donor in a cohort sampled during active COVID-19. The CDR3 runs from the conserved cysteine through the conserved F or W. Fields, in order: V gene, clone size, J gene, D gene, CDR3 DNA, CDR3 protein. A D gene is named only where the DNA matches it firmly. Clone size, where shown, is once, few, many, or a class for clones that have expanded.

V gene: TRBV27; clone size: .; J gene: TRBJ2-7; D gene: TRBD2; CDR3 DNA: TGTGCCAGCAGGGGACTAGCGGGAGGTTCATCCTACGAGCAGTACTTC; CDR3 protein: CASRGLAGGSSYEQYF
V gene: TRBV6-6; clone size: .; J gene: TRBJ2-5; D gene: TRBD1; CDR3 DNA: TGTGCCAGCAGCGGGACAGGGGAAGCTGGGGAGACCCAGTACTTC; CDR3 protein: CASSGTGEAGETQYF
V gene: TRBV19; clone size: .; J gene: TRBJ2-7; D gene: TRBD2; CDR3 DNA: TGTGCCAGTAGTCGGTCCGGGACTAGCGAGCAGTACTTC; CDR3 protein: CASSRSGTSEQYF
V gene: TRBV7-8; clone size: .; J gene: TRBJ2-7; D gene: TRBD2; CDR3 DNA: TGTGCCAGCAGCTTATCGGCTAGCGGGATGGGGTACGAGCAGTACTTC; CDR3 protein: CASSLSASGMGYEQYF
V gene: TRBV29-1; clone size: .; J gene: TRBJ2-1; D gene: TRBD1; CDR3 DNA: TGCAGCGTTGTGCCCCAGGGGGCACGCTCCTACAATGAGCAGTTCTTC; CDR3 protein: CSVVPQGARSYNEQFF
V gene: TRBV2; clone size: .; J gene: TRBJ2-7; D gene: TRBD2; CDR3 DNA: TGTGCCAGCAGTGTGACGAGCGGGGGCTACGAGCAGTACTTC; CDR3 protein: CASSVTSGGYEQYF
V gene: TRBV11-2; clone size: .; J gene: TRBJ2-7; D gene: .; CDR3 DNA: TGTGCCAGCAGCTTAGAGTACAGGGACGAGCAGTACTTC; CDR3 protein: CASSLEYRDEQYF
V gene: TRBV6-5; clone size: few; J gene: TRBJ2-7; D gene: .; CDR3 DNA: TGTGCCAGCAGTTCCCGACGACAGTCCTACGAGCAGTACTTC; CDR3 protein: CASSSRRQSYEQYF
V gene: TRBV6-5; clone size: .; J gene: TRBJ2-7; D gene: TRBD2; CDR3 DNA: TGTGCCAGCAGTTACTCAGCGGGGTCCTACGAGCAGTACTTC; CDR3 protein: CASSYSAGSYEQYF
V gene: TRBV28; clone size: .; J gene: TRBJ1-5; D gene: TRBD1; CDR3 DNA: TGTGCCAGCTCGGTGGGACAGGTTTCCCAGCCCCAGCATTTT; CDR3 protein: CASSVGQVSQPQHF
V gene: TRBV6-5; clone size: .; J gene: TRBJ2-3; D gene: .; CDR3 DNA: TGTGCCAGCCGGCGCGACAACAACATCACAGATACGCAGTATTTT; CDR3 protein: CASRRDNNITDTQYF
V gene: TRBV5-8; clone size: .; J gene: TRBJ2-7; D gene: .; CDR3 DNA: TGTGCCAGCAGCTTGGCCCATACAGGTGGCGAGCAGTACTTC; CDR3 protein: CASSLAHTGGEQYF
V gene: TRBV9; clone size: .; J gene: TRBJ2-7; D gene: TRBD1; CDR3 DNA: TGTGCCAGCAGTCCGGGACAGGTCTACGAGCAGTACTTC; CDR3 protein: CASSPGQVYEQYF
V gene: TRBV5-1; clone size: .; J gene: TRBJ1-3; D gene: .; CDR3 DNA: TGCGCCAGCTGTGAAGACGGGTTCTCTGGAAACACCATATATTTT; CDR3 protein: CASCEDGFSGNTIYF
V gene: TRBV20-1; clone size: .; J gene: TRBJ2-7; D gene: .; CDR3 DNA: TGCAGTGCAATTAAATACGAGCAGTACTTC; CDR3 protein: CSAIKYEQYF
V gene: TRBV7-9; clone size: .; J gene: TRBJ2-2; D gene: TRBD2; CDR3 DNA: TGTGCCAGCAGCTCCGCCTGGAGCGGGGGGGCCGACACCGGGGAGCTGTTTTTT; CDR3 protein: CASSSAWSGGADTGELFF
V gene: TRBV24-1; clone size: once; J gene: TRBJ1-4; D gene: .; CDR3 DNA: TGTGCCACCAGTGATTTTGGCAGGACTGCAACTAATGAAAAACTGTTTTTT; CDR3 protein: CATSDFGRTATNEKLFF
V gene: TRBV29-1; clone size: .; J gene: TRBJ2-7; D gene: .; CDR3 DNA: TGCAGCGTTGCTCAGGGGCCTAGCTCCTACGAGCAGTACTTC; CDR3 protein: CSVAQGPSSYEQYF
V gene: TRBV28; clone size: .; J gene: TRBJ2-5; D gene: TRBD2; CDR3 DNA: TGTGCCAGCAGTTTATCCTTGGGGGCTAGCGGGAGCGGGGAGACCCAGTACTTC; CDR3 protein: CASSLSLGASGSGETQYF
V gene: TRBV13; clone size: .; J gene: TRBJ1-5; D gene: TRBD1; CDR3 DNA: TGTGCCAGCAGCTTAGGACAGGGGCGCAATCAGCCCCAGCATTTT; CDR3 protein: CASSLGQGRNQPQHF
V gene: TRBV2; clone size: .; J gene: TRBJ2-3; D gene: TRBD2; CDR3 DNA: TGTGCCAGCAAAGTTAGCGGGAGGGAAACAGATACGCAGTATTTT; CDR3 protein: CASKVSGRETDTQYF
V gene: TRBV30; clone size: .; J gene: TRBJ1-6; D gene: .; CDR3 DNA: TGTGCCTGGAGTGCCGGGACTGATCAACCCCTCCACTTT; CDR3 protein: CAWSAGTDQPLHF
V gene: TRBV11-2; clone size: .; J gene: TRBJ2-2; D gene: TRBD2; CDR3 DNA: TGTGCCAGCAGCTTACTAGCGGGGGGGCTAACCGGGGAGCTGTTTTTT; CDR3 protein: CASSLLAGGLTGELFF
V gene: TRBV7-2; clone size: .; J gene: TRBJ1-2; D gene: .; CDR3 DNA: TGTGCCAGCAGCTTGCAAAAACAGGACAGCCCGAACTATGGCTACACCTTC; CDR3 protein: CASSLQKQDSPNYGYTF
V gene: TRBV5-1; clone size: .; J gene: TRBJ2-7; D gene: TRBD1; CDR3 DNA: TGCGCCAGCAGCTTGGTTCCGGGACAGGGCTACGAGCAGTACTTC; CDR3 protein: CASSLVPGQGYEQYF
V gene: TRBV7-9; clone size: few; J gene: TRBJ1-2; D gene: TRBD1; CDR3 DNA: TGTGCCAGCAGCTTTGGACAGGGCCCTAACTATGGCTACACCTTC; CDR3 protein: CASSFGQGPNYGYTF
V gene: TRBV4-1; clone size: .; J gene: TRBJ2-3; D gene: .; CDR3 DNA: TGCGCCAGCAGCCAAGAGTACAGGGGCACAGATACGCAGTATTTT; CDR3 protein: CASSQEYRGTDTQYF
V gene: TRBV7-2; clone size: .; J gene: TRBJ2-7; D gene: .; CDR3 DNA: TGTGCCAGCAGCCCGTCTTTCGAGCAGTACTTC; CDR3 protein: CASSPSFEQYF
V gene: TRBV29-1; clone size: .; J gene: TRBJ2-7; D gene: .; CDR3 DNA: TGCAGCGTTTCCCCGGGGATCTCCTACGAGCAGTACTTC; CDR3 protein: CSVSPGISYEQYF
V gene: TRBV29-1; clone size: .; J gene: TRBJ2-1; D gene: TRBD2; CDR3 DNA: TGCAGCGTAGCCGGGACTACGAACTACAATGAGCAGTTCTTC; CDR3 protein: CSVAGTTNYNEQFF
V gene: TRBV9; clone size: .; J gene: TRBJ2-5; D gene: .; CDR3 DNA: TGTGCCAGCAGCGTAGGACAGTCCACGGAGACCCAGTACTTC; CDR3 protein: CASSVGQSTETQYF
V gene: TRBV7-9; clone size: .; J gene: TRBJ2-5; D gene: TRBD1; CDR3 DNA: TGTGCCAGCAGCTACTACCCGGACAGGGGGCGCAAAGAGACCCAGTACTTC; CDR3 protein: CASSYYPDRGRKETQYF
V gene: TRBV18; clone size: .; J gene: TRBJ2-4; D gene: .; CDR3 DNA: TGTGCCAGCTCACCACCGAGCACTTCAAACATTCAGTACTTC; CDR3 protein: CASSPPSTSNIQYF
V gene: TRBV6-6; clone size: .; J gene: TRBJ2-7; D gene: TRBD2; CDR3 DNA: TGTGCCAGCAAGAAACGGACTAGCGGGGTAGCCTACGAGCAGTACTTC; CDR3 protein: CASKKRTSGVAYEQYF
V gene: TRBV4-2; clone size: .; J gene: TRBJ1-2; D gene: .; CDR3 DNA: TGTGCCAGCAGCCAAGAAAGACTGAACTATGGCTACACCTTC; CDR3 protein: CASSQERLNYGYTF
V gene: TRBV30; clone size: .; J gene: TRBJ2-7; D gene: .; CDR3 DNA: TGTGCCTGGAGTGTATGGGGGACATACGAGCAGTACTTC; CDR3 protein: CAWSVWGTYEQYF
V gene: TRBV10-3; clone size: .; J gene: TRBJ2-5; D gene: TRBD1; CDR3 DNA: TGTGCCACACAGGGGGCGAGAGAGACCCAGTACTTC; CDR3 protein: CATQGARETQYF
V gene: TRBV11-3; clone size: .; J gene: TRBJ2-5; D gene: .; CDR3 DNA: TGTGCCAGCAGCTTTTCAACCTATCAAGAGACCCAGTACTTC; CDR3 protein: CASSFSTYQETQYF
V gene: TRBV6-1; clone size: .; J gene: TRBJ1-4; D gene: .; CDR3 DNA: TGTGCCAGCAGTGAAGCTGGTGGCAGGGCTGCAACTAATGAAAAACTGTTTTTT; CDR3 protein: CASSEAGGRAATNEKLFF
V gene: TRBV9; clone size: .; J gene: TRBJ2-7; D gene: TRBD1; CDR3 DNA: TGTGCCAGCAGCGTAGCGGTGGGACAGAGCTACGAGCAGTACTTC; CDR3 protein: CASSVAVGQSYEQYF
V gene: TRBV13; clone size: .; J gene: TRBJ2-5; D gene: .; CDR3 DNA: TGTGCCAGCAGCTTAGGTCTCGCTAGTTTGAAGACCCAGTACTTC; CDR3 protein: CASSLGLASLKTQYF
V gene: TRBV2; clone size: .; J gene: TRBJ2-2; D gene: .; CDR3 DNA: TGTGCCACACGAGGAGTCTGGGCGAACACCGGGGAGCTGTTTTTT; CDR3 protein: CATRGVWANTGELFF
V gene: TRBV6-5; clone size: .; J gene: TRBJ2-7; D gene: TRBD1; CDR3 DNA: TGTGCCAGCAGTTTACAGGGGATTGGGCACTACGAGCAGTACTTC; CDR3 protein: CASSLQGIGHYEQYF
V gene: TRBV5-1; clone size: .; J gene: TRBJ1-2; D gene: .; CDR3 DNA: TGCGCCAGCAGCTTAGAGCACCCCGTAAAGGGCTACACCTTC; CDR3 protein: CASSLEHPVKGYTF
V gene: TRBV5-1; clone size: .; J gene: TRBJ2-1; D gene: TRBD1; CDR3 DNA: TGCGCCAGCAGCCAGGGGGCGCGGGACAATGAGCAGTTCTTC; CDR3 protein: CASSQGARDNEQFF
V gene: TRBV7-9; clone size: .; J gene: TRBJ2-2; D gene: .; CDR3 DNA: TGTGCCAGCAGCTCTACTAGAGACACCGGGGAGCTGTTTTTT; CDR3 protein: CASSSTRDTGELFF
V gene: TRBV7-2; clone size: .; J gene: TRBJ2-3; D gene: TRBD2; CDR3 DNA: TGTGCCAGCAGCTTAGTGGGGTCTAGCGGGAGCCGCACAGATACGCAGTATTTT; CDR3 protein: CASSLVGSSGSRTDTQYF
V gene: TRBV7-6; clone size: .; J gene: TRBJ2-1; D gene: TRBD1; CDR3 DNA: TGTGCCAGCAGCTTATGGACAGGGAACTACAATGAGCAGTTCTTC; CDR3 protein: CASSLWTGNYNEQFF